This T cell receptor beta chain was retrieved from a study of shared clonotypes between healthy human individuals. The repertoire was sequenced with immunoSEQ multiplex PCR; TCRdb's copy has only in-frame clones and lacks some. The table records some 1.4 million clones, over 95% of them present only once. Regarding this clone: What it binds is unknown.

Each sample came from a Caucasian adult donor living in Nashville, Tennessee. With V trimmed by 6 bases and J by 1 base, 7 bases remained unmatched. The CDR3 is 16 amino acids. From germline, CDR1 is MDHEN and CDR2 SYDVKM. Findings and caveats of the study: Memory subsets had estimated richness that was generally smaller than that of naive subsets. Non-shared clonotypes had lower generation probabilities than clonotypes shared by all four sorted-subset donors. Limited genetic and exposure-history diversity came from having few donors.

The genes are TRBV28 and TRBJ1-5, with 9 bases that match TRBD1. The clonotype comes from a young man in good health. The sequenced sample was naive CD4+ T cells sorted from blood. The subset: CD45RA+ positively selected. As DNA, the CDR3 is TGTGCCAGCAGACCCGGGACAGGGCTAAGCAATCAGCCCCAGCATTTT. It is translated as CASRPGTGLSNQPQHF.